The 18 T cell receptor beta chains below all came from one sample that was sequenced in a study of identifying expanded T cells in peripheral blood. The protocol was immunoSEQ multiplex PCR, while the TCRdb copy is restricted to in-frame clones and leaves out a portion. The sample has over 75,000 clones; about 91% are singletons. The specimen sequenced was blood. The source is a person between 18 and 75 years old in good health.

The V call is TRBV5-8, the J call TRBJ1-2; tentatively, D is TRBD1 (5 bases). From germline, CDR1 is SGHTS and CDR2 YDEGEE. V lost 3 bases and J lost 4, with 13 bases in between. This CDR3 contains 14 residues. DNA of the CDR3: TGTGCCAGCAGCTCCGGGGGGAGCGGCTATGGCTACACCTTC. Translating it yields CASSSGGSGYGYTF.

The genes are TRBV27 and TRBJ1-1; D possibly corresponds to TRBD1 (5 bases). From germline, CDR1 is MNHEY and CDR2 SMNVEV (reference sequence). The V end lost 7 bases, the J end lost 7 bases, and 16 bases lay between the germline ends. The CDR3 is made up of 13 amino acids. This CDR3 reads CASIRSRAGEAFF. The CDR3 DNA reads TGTGCCAGCATCCGTAGCAGGGCTGGTGAAGCTTTCTTT.

CDR3 nucleotides: TGTGCCAGCAGCATGACAGGGTCAGGGGCCAACGTCCTGACTTTC. Residues: CASSMTGSGANVLTF. The chain carries TRBV7-3 and TRBJ2-6; TRBD1 matches 7 bases. V shed 5 bases and J 4 bases; nucleotides not matched to a gene: 5. Germline values: CDR1 SGHTA, CDR2 FQGTGA. The CDR3 spans 15 residues.

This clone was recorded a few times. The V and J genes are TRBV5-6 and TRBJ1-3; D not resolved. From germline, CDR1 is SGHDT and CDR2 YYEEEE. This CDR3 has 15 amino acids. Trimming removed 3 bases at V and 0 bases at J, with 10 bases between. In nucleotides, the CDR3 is TGTGCCAGCAGCTCACTCCTCCGCTCTGGAAACACCATATATTTT. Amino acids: CASSSLLRSGNTIYF.

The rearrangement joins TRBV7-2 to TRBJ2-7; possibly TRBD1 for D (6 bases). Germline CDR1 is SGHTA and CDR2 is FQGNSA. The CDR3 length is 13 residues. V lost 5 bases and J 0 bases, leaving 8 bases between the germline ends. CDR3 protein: CASSPGHSYEQYF. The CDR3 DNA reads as TGTGCCAGCAGCCCGGGACACTCCTACGAGCAGTACTTC.

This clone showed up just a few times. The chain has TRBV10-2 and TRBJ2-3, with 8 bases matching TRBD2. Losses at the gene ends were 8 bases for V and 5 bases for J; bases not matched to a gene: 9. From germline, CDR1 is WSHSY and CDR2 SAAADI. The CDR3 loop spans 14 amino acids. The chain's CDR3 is CASLSGGQGDTQYF. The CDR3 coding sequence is TGCGCCAGCCTCAGCGGGGGTCAAGGAGATACGCAGTATTTT.

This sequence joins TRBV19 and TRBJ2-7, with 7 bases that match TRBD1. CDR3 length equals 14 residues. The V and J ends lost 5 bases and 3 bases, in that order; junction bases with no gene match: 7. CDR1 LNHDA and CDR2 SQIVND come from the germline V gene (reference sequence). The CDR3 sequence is CASSQHRDSYEQYF. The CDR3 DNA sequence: TGTGCCAGTAGTCAACACCGGGACAGCTACGAGCAGTACTTC.

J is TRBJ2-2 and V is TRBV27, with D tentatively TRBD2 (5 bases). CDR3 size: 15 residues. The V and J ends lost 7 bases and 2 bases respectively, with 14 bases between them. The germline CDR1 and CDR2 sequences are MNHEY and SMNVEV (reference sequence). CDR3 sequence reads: CASTYIRENTGELFF. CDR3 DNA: TGTGCCAGCACCTATATCCGGGAAAACACCGGGGAGCTGTTTTTT.

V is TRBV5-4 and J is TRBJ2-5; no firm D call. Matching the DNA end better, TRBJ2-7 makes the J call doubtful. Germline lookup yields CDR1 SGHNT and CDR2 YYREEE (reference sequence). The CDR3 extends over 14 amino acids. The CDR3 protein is CASSQNGRFYEQYF. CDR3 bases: TGTGCCAGCAGCCAGAATGGACGGTTCTACGAGCAGTACTTC.

The CDR3 DNA follows: TGTGCCAGCAGTCGGGGAGAGGGAATGGGCGGTGGCTACACCTTC. Translated: CASSRGEGMGGGYTF. J is TRBJ1-2 and V is TRBV28; D gene ambiguous. Trimming stripped 5 bases from V and 7 bases from J, with 20 bases between. Germline CDR1 MDHEN, CDR2 SYDVKM. The CDR3 is 15 residues long.

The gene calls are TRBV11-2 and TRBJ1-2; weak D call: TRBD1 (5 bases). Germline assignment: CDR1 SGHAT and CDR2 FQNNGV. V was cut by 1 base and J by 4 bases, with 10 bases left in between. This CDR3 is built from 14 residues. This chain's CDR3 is CASSLGWGSYGYTF. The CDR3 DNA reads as TGTGCCAGCAGCTTAGGTTGGGGCTCCTATGGCTACACCTTC.

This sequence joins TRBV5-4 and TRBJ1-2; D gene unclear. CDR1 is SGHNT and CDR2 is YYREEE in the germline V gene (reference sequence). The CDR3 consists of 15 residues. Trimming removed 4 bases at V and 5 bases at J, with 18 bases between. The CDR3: CASSPASAGLYGYTF. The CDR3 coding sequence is TGTGCCAGCAGCCCAGCATCGGCAGGTCTATATGGCTACACCTTC.

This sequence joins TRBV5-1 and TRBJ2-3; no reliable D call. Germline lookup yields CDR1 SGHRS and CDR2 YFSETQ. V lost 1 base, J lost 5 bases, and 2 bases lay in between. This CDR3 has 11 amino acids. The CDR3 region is CASSLRDTQYF. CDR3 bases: TGCGCCAGCAGCTTGCGAGATACGCAGTATTTT.

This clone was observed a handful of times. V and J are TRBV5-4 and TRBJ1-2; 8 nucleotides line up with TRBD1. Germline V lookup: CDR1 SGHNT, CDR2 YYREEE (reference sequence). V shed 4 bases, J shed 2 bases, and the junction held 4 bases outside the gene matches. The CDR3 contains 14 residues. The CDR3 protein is CASSAQGANYGYTF. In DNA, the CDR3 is TGTGCCAGCAGCGCCCAGGGGGCAAACTATGGCTACACCTTC.

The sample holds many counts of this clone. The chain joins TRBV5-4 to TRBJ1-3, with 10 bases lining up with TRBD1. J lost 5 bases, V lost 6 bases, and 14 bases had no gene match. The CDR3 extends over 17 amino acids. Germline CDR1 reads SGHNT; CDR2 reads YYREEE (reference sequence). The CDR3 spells CASTKPPGQGFRNTIYF. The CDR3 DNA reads TGTGCCAGCACCAAACCTCCGGGACAGGGGTTCAGAAACACCATATATTTT.

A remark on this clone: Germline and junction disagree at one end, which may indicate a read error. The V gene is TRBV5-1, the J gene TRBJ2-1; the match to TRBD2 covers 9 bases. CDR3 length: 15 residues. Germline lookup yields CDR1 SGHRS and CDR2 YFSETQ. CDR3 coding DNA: TGCGCCAGCAGCTTGCAGACTAGCGGCGACAATGGGCAGTTCTTC. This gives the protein CASSLQTSGDNGQFF.

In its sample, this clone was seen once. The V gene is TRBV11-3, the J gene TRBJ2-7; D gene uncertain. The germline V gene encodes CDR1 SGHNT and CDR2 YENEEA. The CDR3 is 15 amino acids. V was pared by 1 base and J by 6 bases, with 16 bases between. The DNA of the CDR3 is TGTGCCAGCAGCTTAGGAATTCGGGCTCCAGGCGAGCAGTACTTC. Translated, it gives CASSLGIRAPGEQYF. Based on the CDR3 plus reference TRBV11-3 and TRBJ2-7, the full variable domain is EAGVVQSPRYKIIEKKQPVAFWCNPISGHNTLYWYLQNLGQGPELLIRYENEEAVDDSQLPKDRFSAERLKGVDSTLKIQPAELGDSAVYLCASSLGIRAPGEQYFGPGTRLTVT.

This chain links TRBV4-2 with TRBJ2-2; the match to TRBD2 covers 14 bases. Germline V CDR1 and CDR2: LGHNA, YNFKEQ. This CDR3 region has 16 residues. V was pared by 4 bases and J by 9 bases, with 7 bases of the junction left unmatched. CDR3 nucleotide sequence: TGTGCCAGCAGCCGAGAGGGGACTAGCGGGAGCAGGGAGCTGTTTTTT. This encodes CASSREGTSGSRELFF.